This TCR beta chain was sequenced for a study of blood T cell repertoires in COVID-19. This clone was observed a few times. Those enrolled, adults aged about 18 to 89 years, came from about 24 US areas. Only in-frame clones appear in the TCRdb table, and some are missing; sequencing was by immunoSEQ multiplex PCR. The repertoire holds around 300,000 clones, with 80% to 90% as singletons. With 6 bases clipped from V and 4 bases from J, the junction kept 8 bases outside the gene matches. The CDR3 runs 14 residues. The V gene's germline CDR1 is MNHNY and CDR2 SVGAGI (reference sequence). The chain is built from TRBV6-6 and TRBJ1-1, with TRBD1 matching 7 bases. This clonotype originated in a woman in her late teens or twenties who had recovered from COVID-19. The source material was PBMCs or T cells enriched from blood (not recorded which). The CDR3 DNA is TGTGCCAGCAGGGGGCAGGCAGGGGGCACTGAAGCTTTCTTT. This codes for CASRGQAGGTEAFF.